Listed here are 30 T cell receptor beta chains from one sample, sequenced in a study of blood T cells in healthy people across ages. The second PCR ran about 6 to 12 cycles with a sample-barcoded 5' primer and J-beta primers. TCRdb reanalysed the 5' RACE reads using MiXCR and keeps one entry per CDR3 protein. This sample has around 1.1 million distinct CDR3 sequences; around two fifths occur once, and the top ten carry around 13%. The specimen was blood. The receptors come from a man aged 18 to 35 in good health.

The chain is built from TRBV7-8 and TRBJ2-1; 7 bases match TRBD2. The V gene end was trimmed by 1 base and the J gene end by 3 bases; junction bases not matched to a gene: 6. Germline V gene sequence: CDR1 SGHVS, CDR2 FQNEAQ. The CDR3 is made up of 16 amino acids. The CDR3 DNA sequence: TGTGCCAGCAGCTTAGTTCCAGCGGGGATCTACAATGAGCAGTTCTTC. It translates to CASSLVPAGIYNEQFF.

This clonotype was seen just once. The chain is built from TRBV4-3 and TRBJ2-7; the D gene is possibly TRBD1 (7 bases). This CDR3 is 16 amino acids long. CDR1 is LGHNA, CDR2 YSLEER, per germline. V was trimmed by 3 bases and J by 4 bases, leaving 19 bases between them. The DNA for the CDR3 is TGCGCCAGCAGCCACTCCGGGGGACAGAGGGAGTACGAGCAGTACTTC. Translation gives CASSHSGGQREYEQYF.

Many counts were recorded for this clonotype. This chain joins TRBV29-1 and TRBJ2-4; a weak D match, TRBD1 (6 bases). Germline assignment: CDR1 SQVTM and CDR2 ANQGSEA. Deletions cut 5 bases from V and 0 bases from J, with 11 bases between. The CDR3 loop spans 14 amino acids. CDR3: CSVTDSLAKNIQYF. CDR3 bases: TGCAGCGTTACGGACAGTCTAGCCAAAAACATTCAGTACTTC.

This clonotype was seen more than once but under ten times. The chain recombines TRBV12-3 or TRBV12-4 with TRBJ1-2; D unresolved. The CDR3 is made up of 13 amino acids. V lost 4 bases to trimming and J lost 4 bases, with 10 bases between them. The CDR3 DNA sequence: TGTGCCAGCAGTTCCACGTCTGGCTATGGCTACACCTTC. It specifies CASSSTSGYGYTF.

The genes are TRBV7-9 and TRBJ1-4; TRBD1 matches at 9 bases. The CDR3 is made up of 15 amino acids. Germline CDR1 reads SEHNR; CDR2 reads FQNEAQ (reference sequence). V was clipped by 5 bases and J by 7 bases; unmatched bases: 8. This CDR3 reads CASSRDRGAIEKLFF. DNA of the CDR3: TGTGCCAGCAGCAGAGACAGGGGGGCAATTGAAAAACTGTTTTTT.

The rearrangement links TRBV9 to TRBJ2-3; TRBD2 aligns across 7 bases. The CDR3 is 14 amino acids. Losses at the gene ends were 4 bases for V and 6 bases for J; bases not matched to a gene: 8. Germline-derived CDR1 and CDR2 are SGDLS and YYNGEE. The CDR3 DNA reads as TGTGCCAGCAGCCCCCGAGCGGGGTTGGATACGCAGTATTTT. Amino acid sequence: CASSPRAGLDTQYF.

The table lists this clonotype with a few counts. The rearrangement uses TRBV30 and TRBJ2-7; 8 positions agree with TRBD1. The ends lost 4 bases at V and 0 bases at J; junction bases unmatched: 2. CDR3 length: 13 amino acids. Germline-derived CDR1 and CDR2 are GTSNPN and SVGIG (reference sequence). In DNA, the CDR3 is TGTGCCTGGACAACAGGGGGCTCCTACGAGCAGTACTTC. The encoded protein is CAWTTGGSYEQYF. The variable domain in full, with the rest retrieved from reference TRBV30 and TRBJ2-7, is SQTIHQWPATLVQPVGSPLSLECTVEGTSNPNLYWYRQAAGRGLQLLFYSVGIGQISSEVPQNLSASRPQDRQFILSSKKLLLSDSGFYLCAWTTGGSYEQYFGPGTRLTVT.

The rearrangement joins TRBV10-3 to TRBJ1-2; 10 nucleotides agree with TRBD1. This CDR3 has 17 residues. Germline loops: CDR1 ENHRY, CDR2 SYGVKD. J lost 2 bases, V lost 10 bases, and 16 bases had no gene match. CDR3 loop: CATREWDRGQNNYGYTF. The CDR3 DNA sequence: TGTGCCACCAGAGAATGGGACAGGGGCCAGAACAACTATGGCTACACCTTC.

This clonotype was recorded only once. The V gene is TRBV7-8, the J gene TRBJ2-5; 9 nucleotides match TRBD2. The CDR3 has 14 residues. V lost 4 bases to trimming and J lost 5 bases; unmatched junction nucleotides: 5. Germline V gives CDR1 SGHVS, CDR2 FQNEAQ. DNA of the CDR3: TGTGCCAGCAGCTACCAGCGGGGGGCGGAGACCCAGTACTTC. This encodes CASSYQRGAETQYF.

This clonotype was detected a few times. The chain carries TRBV30 and TRBJ1-2, with D unresolved. CDR1 is GTSNPN and CDR2 is SVGIG in the germline V gene (reference sequence). The CDR3 spans 11 residues. Trimming left V 3 bases short and J 5 bases short, with 7 bases between. CDR3 region: CAWRAAYGYTF. Here the CDR3 DNA reads TGTGCCTGGAGGGCGGCTTATGGCTACACCTTC.

The rearrangement joins TRBV6-6 to TRBJ1-1; D unclear. The CDR3 covers 13 residues. In germline, CDR1 is MNHNY, CDR2 SVGAGI (reference sequence). The V end was cut by 5 bases, the J end by 0 bases, with 7 bases between. CDR3 residues: CASSRWMNTEAFF. The CDR3 DNA reads as TGTGCCAGCAGTCGGTGGATGAACACTGAAGCTTTCTTT.

On this clonotype itself: A junction boundary mismatches the germline segment, possibly from a read error. This rearrangement joins TRBV9 to TRBJ2-1, with D perhaps matching TRBD1 or TRBD2 (5 bases each). The germline V gene has CDR1 SGDLS and CDR2 YYNGEE. The CDR3 covers 17 residues. The CDR3 reads CASSPPLRGSHYNQQFF. In DNA, the CDR3 is TGTGCCAGCAGCCCCCCCCTCCGGGGCAGCCACTACAATCAGCAGTTCTTC.

This chain uses TRBV3-1 with TRBJ1-2, with D maybe TRBD1 (6 bases). V was clipped by 4 bases and J by 6 bases, with 15 bases between them. The CDR3 loop spans 14 amino acids. CDR1 LGHDT and CDR2 YNNKEL come from the germline V gene (reference sequence). In DNA, the CDR3 is TGTGCCAGCAGCCCCACACGGACAGAGCATGGCTACACCTTC. Protein sequence: CASSPTRTEHGYTF.

This clonotype came up a few times. J is TRBJ2-2 and V is TRBV6-2 or TRBV6-3; D gene uncertain. The CDR3 is 14 residues long. CDR1 is MNHEY and CDR2 is SVGEGT in the germline V gene. V was pared by 6 bases and J by 1 base, with 9 bases between. CDR3 DNA: TGTGCCAGCAGCACGCCAAGGAACACCGGGGAGCTGTTTTTT. Its protein product is CASSTPRNTGELFF.

This chain joins TRBV2 and TRBJ2-1; D is undetermined. This CDR3 spans 12 amino acids. Germline V gene sequence: CDR1 SNHLY, CDR2 FYNNEI. The ends were cut back, 8 bases at V and 7 bases at J, with 12 bases in the middle. CDR3 sequence reads: CASLVRKNEQFF. The CDR3 nucleotides are TGTGCCAGCTTGGTTAGGAAGAATGAGCAGTTCTTC.

The V call is TRBV20-1, the J call TRBJ2-3; 8 nucleotides line up with TRBD1. CDR1 and CDR2 from the germline V gene are DFQATT and SNEGSKA (reference sequence). The CDR3 is made up of 14 amino acids. This CDR3 reads CSPQGASDTDTQYF. CDR3 coding DNA: TGCAGCCCGCAGGGGGCTAGCGACACAGATACGCAGTATTTT.

This clonotype was observed a few times. The V gene is TRBV15, the J gene TRBJ2-1; D unresolved. The germline V and J ends were trimmed by 1 base and 0 bases, with 16 bases remaining between them. CDR3 length: 18 amino acids. Germline values: CDR1 LNHNV, CDR2 YYDKDF (reference sequence). CDR3 sequence: CATSRGSNWAVSYNEQFF. The CDR3 DNA sequence: TGTGCCACCAGCAGAGGTTCAAATTGGGCAGTCTCCTACAATGAGCAGTTCTTC.

The gene calls are TRBV19 and TRBJ1-1; 7 bases are a match to TRBD1. V lost 5 bases and J lost 4; bases outside the gene matches: 7. CDR3 length: 14 residues. Germline values: CDR1 LNHDA, CDR2 SQIVND (reference sequence). CDR3 sequence reads: CASSLDRVVTEAFF. In DNA form, the CDR3 reads TGTGCCAGTAGTCTCGACAGGGTAGTCACTGAAGCTTTCTTT.

V gene TRBV9 combines with J gene TRBJ1-5, with D possibly being TRBD1 (5 bases). CDR3 length: 14 amino acids. Germline V gene data show CDR1 as SGDLS and CDR2 as YYNGEE. The germline V and J ends were trimmed by 0 bases and 9 bases, with 13 bases remaining between them. The CDR3 region is CASSVGEGSGPQHF. DNA for the CDR3: TGTGCCAGCAGCGTAGGGGAGGGGTCTGGGCCCCAGCATTTT.

This clonotype was counted only a few times. The chain is built from TRBV20-1 and TRBJ2-3; D remains unclear. The CDR3 loop spans 13 amino acids. Per germline, CDR1 DFQATT and CDR2 SNEGSKA (reference sequence). V lost 0 bases and J 6 bases, leaving 10 bases between the germline ends. CDR3 in amino acids: CSARDSLVDTQYF. The CDR3 nucleotides are TGCAGTGCTAGAGATAGCCTGGTCGATACGCAGTATTTT.

The chain has TRBV18 and TRBJ1-2, with a possible D match to TRBD1 (5 bases). Germline lookup yields CDR1 KGHSH and CDR2 LQKENI. The CDR3 sequence is 14 residues long. The ends were cut back, 4 bases at V and 4 bases at J, with 13 bases in the middle. CDR3 in DNA: TGTGCCAGCTCACAGGACATTTCTATCTATGGCTACACCTTC. It translates to CASSQDISIYGYTF.

The DNA of the CDR3 is TGTGCCAGCAGGGGGCGGGGGGGCCCCAATGAGCAGTACTTC. This gives the protein CASRGRGGPNEQYF. This chain uses TRBV12-3 or TRBV12-4 with TRBJ2-4, with 9 bases matching TRBD2. With 6 bases clipped from V and 13 bases from J, the junction kept 13 bases outside the gene matches. There are 14 residues in the CDR3.

DNA for the CDR3: TGTGCCAGCAGCCAGGAAGAAGAGGACTATGGCTACACCTTC. Translated, it gives CASSQEEEDYGYTF. The chain combines TRBV3-1 with TRBJ1-2; D is unresolved. Trimming took 3 bases from V and 3 from J, leaving 11 bases between them. This CDR3 region has 14 residues. Looked up from germline, CDR1 is LGHDT and CDR2 is YNNKEL (reference sequence).

This clonotype appeared a few times. A much larger clone differs by one base, so this may be a read error. The chain joins TRBV4-1 to TRBJ2-3; TRBD2 matches at 11 bases. The CDR3 is 16 amino acids. Germline V gene sequence: CDR1 MGHRA, CDR2 YSYEKL. Here the CDR3 reads CAGSYLAGGSTDTQYF. The DNA of the CDR3 is TGCGCCGGCAGCTATCTAGCGGGGGGATCGACAGATACGCAGTATTTT.

In this sample, this clonotype turned up a few times. CDR3 amino acids: CAISESGPNYGYTF. The DNA for the CDR3 is TGTGCCATCAGTGAGTCTGGACCGAACTATGGCTACACCTTC. The genes are TRBV10-3 and TRBJ1-2; unclear D gene. The CDR3 sequence is 14 residues long. V was shortened by 0 bases and J by 2 bases, with 7 bases between the two germline ends. Germline CDR1 is ENHRY and CDR2 is SYGVKD.

This clonotype has a handful of counts. This rearrangement joins TRBV20-1 to TRBJ2-3, with D possibly matching TRBD2 (5 bases). The CDR3 runs 15 residues. Germline lookup yields CDR1 DFQATT and CDR2 SNEGSKA (reference sequence). Trimming removed 2 bases from V and 2 bases from J, with 14 bases in between. CDR3 sequence (DNA): TGCAGTGCTAGATCGACCGCGGGCAACACAGATACGCAGTATTTT. Its translation: CSARSTAGNTDTQYF.

Remarks on this clonotype: This may stem from a read error, because a much larger clone lies one nucleotide away. The chain links TRBV12-3 or TRBV12-4 to TRBJ2-3; D is ambiguous. CDR3 length: 14 residues. V dropped 5 bases and J dropped 4 bases, with 13 bases sitting between them. Written as DNA, the CDR3 is TGTGCCAGCAGTCCGGCGTGGAGCGCAGATACGCAGTATTTT. It yields the protein CASSPAWSADTQYF.

This clonotype is a singleton in its sample. The chain employs TRBV20-1 and TRBJ1-2; 7 positions agree with TRBD1. This CDR3 is built from 14 residues. CDR1 is DFQATT, CDR2 SNEGSKA, per germline (reference sequence). The trim removed 6 bases at V and 0 bases at J, leaving 7 bases unmatched. The CDR3 is CSANHRGTNYGYTF. CDR3 DNA sequence: TGCAGTGCAAATCACAGGGGCACTAACTATGGCTACACCTTC.

The V and J genes are TRBV7-2 and TRBJ1-2, with TRBD1 matching 7 bases. CDR1 SGHTA and CDR2 FQGNSA come from the germline V gene. CDR3 length equals 15 residues. V trimming: 5 bases; J trimming: 7 bases; junction bases outside the gene matches: 13. CDR3 protein: CASSQGQLLPGGYTF. For the CDR3, the DNA is TGTGCCAGCAGCCAGGGACAGTTATTACCAGGTGGCTACACCTTC.

Here the CDR3 reads CSARDFGTGDAYNSPLHF. The CDR3 DNA follows: TGCAGTGCTAGAGATTTCGGGACAGGGGACGCTTATAATTCACCCCTCCACTTT. The chain uses TRBV20-1 and TRBJ1-6; 10 bases align to TRBD1. The CDR3 has 18 residues. Germline V gene data show CDR1 as DFQATT and CDR2 as SNEGSKA (reference sequence). V lost 0 bases and J lost 4; bases outside the gene matches: 9.